Listed here are 6 T cell receptor beta chains from one sample, sequenced in a study of radiation and T cells in renal cell carcinoma (dated by TCRdb to the early 2020s). Libraries came from the immunoSEQ multiplex PCR assay. What TCRdb holds here is the immuneACCESS table cut down to in-frame rearrangements. Part of the clones is not present; checked against another copy, under half of the missing clones reflect an unresolved V gene, and the others are unexplained. A total of 94,000 or so clones appear in this sample, 82% of them only once. Clones ranked in the top ten supply roughly 6% of the sample. Read against the paper, the sample's time point label means: baseline pretreatment blood. This specimen's treatment or condition label, per the study, means: 15 Gy SBRT to primary tumor, nephrectomy 4 weeks later. This specimen consisted of blood, obtained from a patient whose treatment included radiotherapy and nephrectomy. The receptors stem from a man in his sixties with renal cell carcinoma.

This clone was picked up one time. The chain combines TRBV14 with TRBJ2-5; no definite D call. The CDR3 runs 13 residues. The germline V and J ends were trimmed by 4 bases and 7 bases, with 13 bases remaining between them. Germline V gene lookup returns CDR1 SGHDN and CDR2 FVKESK. The CDR3 reads CASSPGIVGTQYF. In DNA form, the CDR3 reads TGTGCCAGCAGCCCTGGGATCGTCGGGACCCAGTACTTC.

The rearrangement links TRBV6-5 to TRBJ2-7, with TRBD2 identical over 9 bases. Trimming cost V 5 bases and J 6 bases; bases outside gene matches: 11. The CDR3 is 15 residues long. The germline V gene has CDR1 MNHEY and CDR2 SVGAGI. The CDR3: CASSQGLIAGAEQYF. In DNA form, the CDR3 reads TGTGCCAGCAGTCAAGGTTTAATAGCGGGAGCCGAGCAGTACTTC.

For the CDR3, the DNA is TGTGCCAGCAGCTTAGTAGCACGGGGCGCGGGCGTAACCCCAGATACGCAGTATTTT. This gives the protein CASSLVARGAGVTPDTQYF. The chain has TRBV7-2 and TRBJ2-3; tentatively, D is TRBD1 or TRBD2 (5 bases each). This CDR3 is built from 19 residues. V gave up 1 base and J gave up 4 bases, with 24 bases separating them. CDR1 SGHTA and CDR2 FQGNSA come from the germline V gene.

The chain employs TRBV5-1 and TRBJ1-2; D is unclear. Per germline, CDR1 SGHRS and CDR2 YFSETQ. Trimming took off 2 bases at V and 0 bases at J, with 14 bases between the two ends. CDR3 size: 16 residues. The DNA for the CDR3 is TGCGCCAGCAGCTTCCAACCCGTGGAGACTAACTATGGCTACACCTTC. Translation gives CASSFQPVETNYGYTF.

The CDR3 spells CASSRPIGTQYF. CDR3 coding DNA: TGTGCCAGCAGCCGTCCTATAGGGACCCAGTACTTC. The rearrangement links TRBV7-9 to TRBJ2-5; the D is unclear. The V and J ends lost 5 bases and 7 bases respectively, with 11 bases between them. The CDR3 is 12 amino acids. Per germline, CDR1 SEHNR and CDR2 FQNEAQ (reference sequence). The entire variable domain, with the rest obtained from reference TRBV7-9 and TRBJ2-5, is as follows: DTGVSQNPRHKITKRGQNVTFRCDPISEHNRLYWYRQTLGQGPEFLTYFQNEAQLEKSRLLSDRFSAERPKGSFSTLEIQRTEQGDSAMYLCASSRPIGTQYFGPGTRLLVL.

This clone was picked up one time. V usage is TRBV6-1 and J usage is TRBJ2-7, with unresolved D. V was pared by 0 bases and J by 2 bases, with 14 bases between. Per germline, CDR1 MNHNS and CDR2 SASEGT. This CDR3 comprises 16 residues. CDR3 amino acids: CASSEAGGVFPYEQYF. In nucleotides, the CDR3 is TGTGCCAGCAGTGAAGCGGGTGGGGTGTTTCCCTACGAGCAGTACTTC.